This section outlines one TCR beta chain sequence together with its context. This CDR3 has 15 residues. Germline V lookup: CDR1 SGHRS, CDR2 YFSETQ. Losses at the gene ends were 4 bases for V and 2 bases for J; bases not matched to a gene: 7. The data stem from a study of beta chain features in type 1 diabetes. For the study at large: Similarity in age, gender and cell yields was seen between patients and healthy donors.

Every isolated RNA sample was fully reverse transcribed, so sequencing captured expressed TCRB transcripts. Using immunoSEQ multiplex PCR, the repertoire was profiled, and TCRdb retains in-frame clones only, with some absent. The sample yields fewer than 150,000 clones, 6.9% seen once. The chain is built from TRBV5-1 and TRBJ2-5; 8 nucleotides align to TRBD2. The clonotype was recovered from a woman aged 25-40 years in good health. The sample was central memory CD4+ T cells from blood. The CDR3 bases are TGCGCCAGCAGCATTTTGGCTAGCGGGCAAGAGACCCAGTACTTC. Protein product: CASSILASGQETQYF.